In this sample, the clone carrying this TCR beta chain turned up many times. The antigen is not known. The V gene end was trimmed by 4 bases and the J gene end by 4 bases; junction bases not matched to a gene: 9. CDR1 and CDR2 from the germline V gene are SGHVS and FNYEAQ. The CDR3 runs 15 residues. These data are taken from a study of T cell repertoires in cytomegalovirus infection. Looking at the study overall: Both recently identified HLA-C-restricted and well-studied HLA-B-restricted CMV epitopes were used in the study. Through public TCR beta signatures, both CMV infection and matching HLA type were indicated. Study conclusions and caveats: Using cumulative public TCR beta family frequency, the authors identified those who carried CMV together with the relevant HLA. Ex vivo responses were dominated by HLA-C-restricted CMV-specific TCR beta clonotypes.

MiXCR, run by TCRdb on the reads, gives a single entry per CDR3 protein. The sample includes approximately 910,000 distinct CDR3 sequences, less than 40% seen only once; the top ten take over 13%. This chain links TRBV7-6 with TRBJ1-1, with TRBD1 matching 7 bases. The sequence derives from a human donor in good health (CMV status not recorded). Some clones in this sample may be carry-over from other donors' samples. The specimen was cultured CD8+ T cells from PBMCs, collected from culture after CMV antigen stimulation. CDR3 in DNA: TGTGCCAGCAGCTCCCCAGGGGGGGCCGGCACTGAAGCTTTCTTT. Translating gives CASSSPGGAGTEAFF. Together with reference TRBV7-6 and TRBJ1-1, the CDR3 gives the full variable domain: GAGVSQSPRYKVTKRGQDVALRCDPISGHVSLYWYRQALGQGPEFLTYFNYEAQQDKSGLPNDRFSAERPEGSISTLTIQRTEQRDSAMYRCASSSPGGAGTEAFFGQGTRLTVV.